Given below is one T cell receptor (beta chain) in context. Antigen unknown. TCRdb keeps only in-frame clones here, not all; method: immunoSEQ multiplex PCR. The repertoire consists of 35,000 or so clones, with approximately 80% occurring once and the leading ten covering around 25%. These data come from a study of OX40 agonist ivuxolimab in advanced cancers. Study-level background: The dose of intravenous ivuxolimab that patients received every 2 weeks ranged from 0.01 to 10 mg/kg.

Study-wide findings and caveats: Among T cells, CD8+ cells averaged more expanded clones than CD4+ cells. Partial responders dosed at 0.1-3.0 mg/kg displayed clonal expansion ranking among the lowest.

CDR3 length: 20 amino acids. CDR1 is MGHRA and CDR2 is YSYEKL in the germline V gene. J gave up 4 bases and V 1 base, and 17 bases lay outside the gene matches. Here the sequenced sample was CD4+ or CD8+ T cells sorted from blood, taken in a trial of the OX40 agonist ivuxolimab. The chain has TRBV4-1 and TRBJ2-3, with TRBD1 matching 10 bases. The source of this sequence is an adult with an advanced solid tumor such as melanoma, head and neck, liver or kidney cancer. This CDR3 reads CASSQVLQSPGQGRPDTQYF. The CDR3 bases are TGCGCCAGCAGCCAAGTCCTGCAATCGCCGGGACAGGGGAGGCCAGATACGCAGTATTTT.